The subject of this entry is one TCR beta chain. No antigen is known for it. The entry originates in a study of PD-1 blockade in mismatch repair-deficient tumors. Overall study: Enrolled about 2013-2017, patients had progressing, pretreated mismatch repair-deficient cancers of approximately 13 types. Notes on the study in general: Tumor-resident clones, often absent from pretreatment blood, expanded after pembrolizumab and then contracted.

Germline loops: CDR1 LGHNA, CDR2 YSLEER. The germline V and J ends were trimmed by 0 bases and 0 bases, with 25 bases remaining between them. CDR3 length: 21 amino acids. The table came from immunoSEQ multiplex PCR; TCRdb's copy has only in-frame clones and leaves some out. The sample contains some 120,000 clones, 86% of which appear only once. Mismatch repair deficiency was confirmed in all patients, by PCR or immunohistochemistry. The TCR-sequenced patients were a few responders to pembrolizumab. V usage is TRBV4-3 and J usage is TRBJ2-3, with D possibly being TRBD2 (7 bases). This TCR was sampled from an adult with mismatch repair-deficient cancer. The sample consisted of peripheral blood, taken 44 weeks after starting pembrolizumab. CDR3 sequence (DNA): TGCGCCAGCAGCCAAGATTGGGGGGGGCACGAGCAGGCCTCTAGCACAGATACGCAGTATTTT. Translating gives CASSQDWGGHEQASSTDTQYF.